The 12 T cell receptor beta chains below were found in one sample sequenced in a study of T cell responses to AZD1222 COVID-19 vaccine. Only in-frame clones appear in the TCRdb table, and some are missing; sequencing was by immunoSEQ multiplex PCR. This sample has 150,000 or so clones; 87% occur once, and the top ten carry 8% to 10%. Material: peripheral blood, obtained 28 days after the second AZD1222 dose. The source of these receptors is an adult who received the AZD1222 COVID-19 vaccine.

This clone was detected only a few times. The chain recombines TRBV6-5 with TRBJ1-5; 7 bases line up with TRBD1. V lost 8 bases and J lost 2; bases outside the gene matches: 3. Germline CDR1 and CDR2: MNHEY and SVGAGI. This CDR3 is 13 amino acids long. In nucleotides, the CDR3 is TGTGCCAGCTCTGACAGGGGCAATCAGCCCCAGCATTTT. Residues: CASSDRGNQPQHF.

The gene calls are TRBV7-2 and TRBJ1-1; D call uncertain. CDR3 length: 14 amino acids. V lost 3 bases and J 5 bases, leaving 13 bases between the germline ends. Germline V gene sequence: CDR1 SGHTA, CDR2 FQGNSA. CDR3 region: CASSLGVGGTEAFF. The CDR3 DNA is TGTGCCAGCAGCTTGGGAGTCGGAGGGACTGAAGCTTTCTTT.

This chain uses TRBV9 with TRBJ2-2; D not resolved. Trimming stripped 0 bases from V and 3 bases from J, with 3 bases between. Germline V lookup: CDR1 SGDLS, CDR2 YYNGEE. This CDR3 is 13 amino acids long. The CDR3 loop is CASSVADTGELFF. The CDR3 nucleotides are TGTGCCAGCAGCGTAGCGGACACCGGGGAGCTGTTTTTT. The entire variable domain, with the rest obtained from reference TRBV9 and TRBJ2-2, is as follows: DSGVTQTPKHLITATGQRVTLRCSPRSGDLSVYWYQQSLDQGLQFLIQYYNGEERAKGNILERFSAQQFPDLHSELNLSSLELGDSALYFCASSVADTGELFFGEGSRLTVL.

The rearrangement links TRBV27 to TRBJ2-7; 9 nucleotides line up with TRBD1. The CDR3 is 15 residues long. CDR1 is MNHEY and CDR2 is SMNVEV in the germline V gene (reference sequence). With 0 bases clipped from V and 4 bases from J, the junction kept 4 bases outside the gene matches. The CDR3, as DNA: TGTGCCAGCAGTTTATCAGTGGGACAGGGATACGAGCAGTACTTC. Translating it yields CASSLSVGQGYEQYF.

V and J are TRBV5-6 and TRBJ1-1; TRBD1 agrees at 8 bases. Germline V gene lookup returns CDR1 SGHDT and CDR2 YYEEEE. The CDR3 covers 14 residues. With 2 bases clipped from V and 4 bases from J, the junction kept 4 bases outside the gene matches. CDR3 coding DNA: TGTGCCAGCAGCTTAACGGACAGGGTCACTGAAGCTTTCTTT. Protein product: CASSLTDRVTEAFF.

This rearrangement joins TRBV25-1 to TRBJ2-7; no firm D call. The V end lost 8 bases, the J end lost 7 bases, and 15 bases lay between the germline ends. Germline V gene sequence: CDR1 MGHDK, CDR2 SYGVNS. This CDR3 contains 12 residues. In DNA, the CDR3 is TGTGCCAGCGGCGGCTCCACTAATGAGCAGTACTTC. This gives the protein CASGGSTNEQYF.

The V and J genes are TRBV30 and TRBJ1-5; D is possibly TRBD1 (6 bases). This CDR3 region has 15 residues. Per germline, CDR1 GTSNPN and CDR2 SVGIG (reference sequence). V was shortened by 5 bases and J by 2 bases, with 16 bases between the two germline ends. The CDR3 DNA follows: TGTGCCTGGGCGAGATCAGGGGATGGCAATCAGCCCCAGCATTTT. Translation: CAWARSGDGNQPQHF.

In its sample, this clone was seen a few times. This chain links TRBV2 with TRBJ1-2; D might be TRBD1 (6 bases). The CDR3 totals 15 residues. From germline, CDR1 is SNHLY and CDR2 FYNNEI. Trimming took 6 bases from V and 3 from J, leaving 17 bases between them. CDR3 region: CASSLTGTIHYGYTF. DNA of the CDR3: TGTGCCAGCAGCCTAACCGGGACAATCCACTATGGCTACACCTTC.

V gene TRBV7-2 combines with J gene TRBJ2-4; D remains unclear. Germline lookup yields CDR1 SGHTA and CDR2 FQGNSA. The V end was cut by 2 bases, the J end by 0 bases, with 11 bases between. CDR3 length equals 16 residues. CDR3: CASSLLTGIAKNIQYF. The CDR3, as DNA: TGTGCCAGCAGCTTATTGACCGGAATAGCCAAAAACATTCAGTACTTC.

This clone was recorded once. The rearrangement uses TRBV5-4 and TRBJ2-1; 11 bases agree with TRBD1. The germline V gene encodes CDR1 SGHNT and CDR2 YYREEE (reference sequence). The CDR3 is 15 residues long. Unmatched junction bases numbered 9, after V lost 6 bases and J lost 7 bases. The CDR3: CASNQWGQGVNEQFF. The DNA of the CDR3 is TGTGCCAGCAACCAATGGGGACAGGGGGTTAATGAGCAGTTCTTC.

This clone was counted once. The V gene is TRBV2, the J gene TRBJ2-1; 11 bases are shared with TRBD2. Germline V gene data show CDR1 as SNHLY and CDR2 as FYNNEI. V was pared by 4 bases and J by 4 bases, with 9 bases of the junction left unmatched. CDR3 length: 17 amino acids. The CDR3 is CASSGPGLAEPYNEQFF. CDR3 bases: TGTGCCAGCAGTGGACCGGGACTAGCGGAACCATACAATGAGCAGTTCTTC. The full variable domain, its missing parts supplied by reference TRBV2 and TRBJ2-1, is EPEVTQTPSHQVTQMGQEVILRCVPISNHLYFYWYRQILGQKVEFLVSFYNNEISEKSEIFDDQFSVERPDGSNFTLKIRSTKLEDSAMYFCASSGPGLAEPYNEQFFGPGTRLTVL.

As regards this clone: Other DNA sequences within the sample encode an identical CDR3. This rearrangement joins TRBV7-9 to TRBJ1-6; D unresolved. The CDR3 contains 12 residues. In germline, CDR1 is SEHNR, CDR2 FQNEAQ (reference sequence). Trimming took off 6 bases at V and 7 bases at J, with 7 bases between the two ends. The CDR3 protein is CASREGNSPLHF. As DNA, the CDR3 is TGTGCCAGCAGGGAGGGAAATTCACCCCTCCACTTT.